This is a list of T cell receptor beta chains from one sample in a study of CD8 T cells in Susac syndrome. TCRdb re-called the immunoSEQ multiplex PCR reads through MiXCR, storing one row per CDR3 protein. The table lists some 160,000 distinct CDR3 sequences, approximately 94% of them singletons. Input material: CD4+ T cells from PBMCs. These receptors were obtained from a human donor with Susac syndrome. The CDR3 runs from the conserved cysteine through the conserved F or W. A D gene is named only where the DNA matches it firmly. Size values are once, few and many counts, or a class for expanded clones, and some rows have none.

TRBD2 NA TRBJ2-7 TRBV20-1 TGCAGTGCTCCCACGATAGCGGGCTACGAGCAGTACTTC CSAPTIAGYEQYF
NA NA TRBJ1-2 TRBV18 TGTGCCAGCTCACCGGTGGGCCCTTCTCCCGGCGGCTACACCTTC CASSPVGPSPGGYTF
TRBD2 NA TRBJ2-1 TRBV12-3/TRBV12-4 TGTGCCAGCAGTTTGGGTTCACTAGCGGTGTACAATGAGCAGTTCTTC CASSLGSLAVYNEQFF
NA NA TRBJ2-7 TRBV28 TGTGCCAGCAGCCCGACACCCGTCTACGAGCAGTACTTC CASSPTPVYEQYF
TRBD1 once TRBJ2-5 TRBV2 TGTGCCAGCAGCAAGGACAGGGGTTTTCAAGAGACCCAGTACTTC CASSKDRGFQETQYF
NA NA TRBJ2-2 TRBV27 TGTGCCAGCAGTCCGCGGACGTCGAACACCGGGGAGCTGTTTTTT CASSPRTSNTGELFF
TRBD1 NA TRBJ1-4 TRBV20-1 TGCAGTGCTAGGAGTCAGGGGGCGGGCGGCGTTGAAAAACTGTTTTTT CSARSQGAGGVEKLFF
NA NA TRBJ1-2 TRBV2 TGTGCCAGCAGTGAGACCCCTAAGGCTGGCTACACCTTC CASSETPKAGYTF
NA NA TRBJ2-6 TRBV10-3 TGTGCCATCAGTGGTACAGGGAACACCTCTGGGGCCAACGTCCTGACTTTC CAISGTGNTSGANVLTF
NA NA TRBJ1-5 TRBV7-2 TGTGCCAGCAGCTTTACGGGGAATAGCAATCAGCCCCAGCATTTT CASSFTGNSNQPQHF
NA NA TRBJ1-5 TRBV6-2/TRBV6-3 TGTGCCAGCGGAAGCGCGATTCGGTATAGCAATCAGCCCCAGCATTTT CASGSAIRYSNQPQHF
NA NA TRBJ2-3 TRBV7-9 TGTGCCAGCAGCTTGGGGCTTGAGGGGAATACGCAGTATTTT CASSLGLEGNTQYF
TRBD1 NA TRBJ1-6 TRBV7-9 TGTGCCAGCAGCCGGGAGGAGGGGGCCGGGAATTCACCCCTCCACTTT CASSREEGAGNSPLHF
TRBD2 NA TRBJ2-7 TRBV7-2 TGTGCCAGCAGTGGTGGACTAGCGGGAGGCGAGCAGTACTTC CASSGGLAGGEQYF
NA NA TRBJ1-3 TRBV4-2 TGTGCCAGCAGCCCAAGGGACGCACACTCTGGAAACACCATATATTTT CASSPRDAHSGNTIYF
NA NA TRBJ2-2 TRBV5-1 TGCGCCAGCAGCCTCAGCCCCCAAGGGCTCGGGACCAACACCGGGGAGCTGTTTTTT CASSLSPQGLGTNTGELFF
TRBD2 NA TRBJ2-3 TRBV20-1 TGCAGTGCTGTAGCGGGAACTAGCACAGATACGCAGTATTTT CSAVAGTSTDTQYF
NA NA TRBJ2-2 TRBV4-1 TGCGCCAGCAGCCAAGTTAGCAGGGTCCCCACCGGGGAGCTGTTTTTT CASSQVSRVPTGELFF
TRBD2 NA TRBJ2-1 TRBV20-1 TGCAGTGCTAGAGCAGCCGGGACTAGCATAGATGAGCAGTTCTTC CSARAAGTSIDEQFF
NA NA TRBJ2-3 TRBV3-1 TGTGCCAGCAGCCAAGAATTTAGCCGGGCGCAGTATTTT CASSQEFSRAQYF
NA NA TRBJ2-3 TRBV20-1 TGCAGTGCCTCACCAGGGCGGAGCACAGATACGCAGTATTTT CSASPGRSTDTQYF
NA NA TRBJ2-1 TRBV9 TGTGCCAGCCGAATTGGACTAGAAGGGGGAGAGCAGTTCTTC CASRIGLEGGEQFF
NA once TRBJ1-2 TRBV15 TGTGCCACCAGCTTCGAGGTGGGGGCCCCGGAGGGCTACACCTTC CATSFEVGAPEGYTF
TRBD2 NA TRBJ2-7 TRBV20-1 TGCAGTGCAGAGACTAGCGGGATGTACGAGCAGTACTTC CSAETSGMYEQYF
NA NA TRBJ1-2 TRBV20-1 TGCAGTGCGCTACAGGCGACCCTTGGCTACACCTTC CSALQATLGYTF
NA once TRBJ2-3 TRBV5-4 TGTGCCAGCAGCGTGCAAGGGGCGGCTACGCAGTATTTT CASSVQGAATQYF
TRBD2 NA TRBJ2-1 TRBV20-1 TGCAGTGTTCCCGGGAGGAGGGACAATGAGCAGTTCTTC CSVPGRRDNEQFF
NA once TRBJ1-2 TRBV6-5 TGTGCCAGCAGTGGTGGGGTTAACTATGGCTACACCTTC CASSGGVNYGYTF
TRBD1 NA TRBJ1-4 TRBV5-6 TGTGCCAGCAGCACAGGGGTCACTAATGAAAAACTGTTTTTT CASSTGVTNEKLFF
TRBD1 NA TRBJ2-7 TRBV23-1 TGCGCCAGTGCCGGGACAGGGACGACCTACGAGCAGTACTTC CASAGTGTTYEQYF
NA few TRBJ1-2 TRBV7-2 TGTGCCAGCAGCTCCAAAGACGGAGCTAGGGGCTACACCTTC CASSSKDGARGYTF
NA NA TRBJ1-1 TRBV4-1 TGCGCCAGCAGCCAAGACGGAACAGGTATCGGCACTGAAGCTTTCTTT CASSQDGTGIGTEAFF
TRBD1 NA TRBJ2-5 TRBV5-1 TGCGCCAGCAGCTCCAAGACAGGGGGCGCGACGGAGACCCAGTACTTC CASSSKTGGATETQYF
NA NA TRBJ2-2 TRBV20-1 TGCAGTGCTAGAGTCGGTGGGGGCACCGGGGAGCTGTTTTTT CSARVGGGTGELFF
NA NA TRBJ2-1 TRBV20-1 TGCAGTGGGGGACCCTCCTACAATGAGCAGTTCTTC CSGGPSYNEQFF
NA NA TRBJ2-2 TRBV20-1 TGCAGTGCTAGCTCAGGTTCCACGAACACCGGGGAGCTGTTTTTT CSASSGSTNTGELFF
NA NA TRBJ2-7 TRBV27 TGTGCCAGCAGTTCCGCATGGGGGGCGTACTCCTACGAGCAGTACTTC CASSSAWGAYSYEQYF
TRBD1 NA TRBJ1-5 TRBV4-2 TGTGCCAGCAGCCAGTGGGGGACAGGAGACAATCAGCCCCAGCATTTT CASSQWGTGDNQPQHF
NA NA TRBJ1-3 TRBV6-5 TGTGCCAGCACTGCATCGAATGGAAACACCATATATTTT CASTASNGNTIYF
NA NA TRBJ2-7 TRBV7-2 TGTGCCAGCAGCGCCAATCCGGGACAAGCGTATCACGAGCAGTACTTC CASSANPGQAYHEQYF
NA NA TRBJ1-1 TRBV29-1 TGCAGCGTTAGGGGCCAGAACACTGAAGCTTTCTTT CSVRGQNTEAFF
NA NA TRBJ1-6 TRBV5-4 TGTGCCAGCAGCTTGGTGCAGGGTGGCTCACCCCTCCACTTT CASSLVQGGSPLHF
NA NA TRBJ1-5 TRBV2 TGTGCCAGCAGTGGGCCAACGGGAAATCAGCCCCAGCATTTT CASSGPTGNQPQHF
NA NA TRBJ1-2 TRBV5-6 TGTGCCAGCAGCTTGGGGGGGCTTACCTATGGCTACACCTTC CASSLGGLTYGYTF